Listed below are T cell receptor beta chains from one sample, sequenced in a study of blood T cell repertoires in COVID-19. The protocol was immunoSEQ multiplex PCR, while the TCRdb copy is restricted to in-frame clones and leaves out a portion. Altogether 240,000 or so clones are present, more than 70% being singletons, with the ten largest covering 12%. The sequenced material came from peripheral blood. Receptor source: a man older than 75 with acute or convalescent COVID-19. CDR3s include the opening cysteine and the closing phenylalanine or tryptophan. A D gene is named only where the DNA matches it firmly. Rows may omit the clone size; those that give it use once, few, many or a size class.

TRBD1	TRBV28	NA	TRBJ1-3	TGTGCCAGCAGTCCAGGGGGCCCAGGAAACACCATATATTTT	CASSPGGPGNTIYF
TRBD1	TRBV10-3	NA	TRBJ1-4	TGTGCCATTGGACAGGGGACTAATGAAAAACTGTTTTTT	CAIGQGTNEKLFF
NA	TRBV5-6	NA	TRBJ2-2	TGTGCCAGCAGCTTGAAAGCGGAGCTGTTTTTT	CASSLKAELFF
NA	TRBV28	NA	TRBJ2-7	TGTGCCAGCAGTTCACAATACGAGCAGTACTTC	CASSSQYEQYF
NA	TRBV9	NA	TRBJ1-3	TGTGCCAGCAGCGCCCGAGAGGTACTTGGAAACACCATATATTTT	CASSAREVLGNTIYF
NA	TRBV29-1	NA	TRBJ2-5	TGCAGCGTTGAACGGGGTAGCGGAACAGAGACCCAGTACTTC	CSVERGSGTETQYF
TRBD1	TRBV18	NA	TRBJ1-6	TGTGCCAGCTCACCGGGACAGGGGGATTCACCCCTCCACTTT	CASSPGQGDSPLHF
TRBD2	TRBV5-1	NA	TRBJ2-5	TGCGCCAGCAGCCCAACTAGCGCCCAAGAGACCCAGTACTTC	CASSPTSAQETQYF
TRBD1	TRBV3-1/TRBV3-2	once	TRBJ1-1	TGTGCCAGCAGCCCGCGCGCAGGGGGGTACACTGAAGCTTTCTTT	CASSPRAGGYTEAFF
TRBD1	TRBV29-1	NA	TRBJ1-2	TGCAGCGTTGGGAATACCCGGGACAGGGACTTGCGAGGCTACACCTTC	CSVGNTRDRDLRGYTF
TRBD2	TRBV5-1	NA	TRBJ2-1	TGCGCCAGCAGCTTGGCCGGGACTAGCGGGGACGAGCAGTTCTTC	CASSLAGTSGDEQFF
TRBD1	TRBV2	NA	TRBJ1-2	TGTGCCAGCAGTGTCGGGACAGACTTCTATGGCTACACCTTC	CASSVGTDFYGYTF
NA	TRBV7-9	NA	TRBJ2-1	TGTGCCAGCAGCTTACAGGCAGGGTCCTACAATGAGCAGTTCTTC	CASSLQAGSYNEQFF
NA	TRBV21-1	NA	TRBJ1-1	TGTGCCAGCTCACCCAGGACAGGAACCTTAATGAACACTGAAGCTTTCTTT	CASSPRTGTLMNTEAFF
TRBD1	TRBV5-1	NA	TRBJ2-3	TGCGCCAGCACCCTGACAGGGTCATCAGGAGATACGCAGTATTTT	CASTLTGSSGDTQYF
TRBD1	TRBV7-8	NA	TRBJ2-1	TGTGCCAGCAGCCCCACAGGGGTCTTCTACAATGAGCAGTTCTTC	CASSPTGVFYNEQFF
TRBD2	TRBV7-8	NA	TRBJ2-2	TGTGCCAGCAGCCGGGGACTAGACGGGGAGCTGTTTTTT	CASSRGLDGELFF
NA	TRBV6-5	NA	TRBJ1-2	TGTGCCAGCAGTTACTCGCGGGTTGGCTATGGCTACACCTTC	CASSYSRVGYGYTF
NA	TRBV3-1/TRBV3-2	once	TRBJ2-5	TGTGCCAGCTCCCCGAATCGGGAGACCCAGTACTTC	CASSPNRETQYF
TRBD1	TRBV6-6	NA	TRBJ1-5	TGTGCCAGCAACCCCCTCGGGACAGCTCACAATCAGCCCCAGCATTTT	CASNPLGTAHNQPQHF
NA	TRBV6-2/TRBV6-3	NA	TRBJ1-5	TGTGCCAGCAGTGCCGCCGGGCCCCAGCATTTT	CASSAAGPQHF
NA	TRBV9	NA	TRBJ2-7	TGTGCCAGCAGCGTAGGGGAGACACTCTACGAGCAGTACTTC	CASSVGETLYEQYF
TRBD2	TRBV5-5	NA	TRBJ2-5	TGTGCCAGCAGTTTGTCTAGCGGTGGGCAAGAGACCCAGTACTTC	CASSLSSGGQETQYF
TRBD1	TRBV6-6	NA	TRBJ2-3	TGTGCCAGCAGTCGACAGGGGACAGGGCTTCCAGATACGCAGTATTTT	CASSRQGTGLPDTQYF
NA	TRBV18	NA	TRBJ2-2	TGTGCCAGCTCAAGACGGGAGTCCGGGGAGCTGTTTTTT	CASSRRESGELFF
TRBD1	TRBV6-5	NA	TRBJ1-1	TGTGCCAGCAGTTACCCCCAGGGGGGGAACACTGAAGCTTTCTTT	CASSYPQGGNTEAFF
TRBD1	TRBV6-5	few	TRBJ1-2	TGTGCCAGCAGGCCGGGACAGGGAGGCTATGGCTACACCTTC	CASRPGQGGYGYTF
TRBD1	TRBV20-1	NA	TRBJ1-6	TGCAGTGCTAGTGAGACAGGGGGTTCACCCCTCCACTTT	CSASETGGSPLHF
NA	TRBV6-5	NA	TRBJ2-6	TGTGCCAGCACTCCCGGGGGCTCTGGGGCCAACGTCCTGACTTTC	CASTPGGSGANVLTF
TRBD2	TRBV19	few	TRBJ2-1	TGTGCCAGTAGTATAGGCGGCGGGAGAGGGTCCTACAATGAGCAGTTCTTC	CASSIGGGRGSYNEQFF
TRBD2	TRBV7-9	NA	TRBJ2-3	TGTGCCAGCAGCCTTTATGTGACTAGCGGGAGAACAGATACGCAGTATTTT	CASSLYVTSGRTDTQYF
NA	TRBV28	NA	TRBJ1-2	TGTGCCAGCACCCCTAACAGGGCCCACTATGGCTACACCTTC	CASTPNRAHYGYTF
TRBD2	TRBV28	NA	TRBJ2-2	TGTGCCAGCAGTTCCCCGGGACTACCAAACACCGGGGAGCTGTTTTTT	CASSSPGLPNTGELFF
TRBD1	TRBV6-5	NA	TRBJ1-5	TGTGCCAGTTGGGACAGCTATAGCAATCAGCCCCAGCATTTT	CASWDSYSNQPQHF
NA	TRBV18	NA	TRBJ1-3	TGTGCCAGCTCACCGCGTCAGGGGAAGACCTCTGGAAACACCATATATTTT	CASSPRQGKTSGNTIYF
NA	TRBV11-2	NA	TRBJ1-2	TGTGCCAGCAGCCAATCCCCGGGAAACTATGGCTACACCTTC	CASSQSPGNYGYTF
NA	TRBV5-1	NA	TRBJ1-6	TGCGCCAGCAGCTCCCTTGAGAATTCACCCCTCCACTTT	CASSSLENSPLHF
TRBD1	TRBV18	NA	TRBJ2-2	TGTGCCAGCTCACCCGGACAGGAGAACACCGGGGAGCTGTTTTTT	CASSPGQENTGELFF
NA	TRBV28	NA	TRBJ2-6	TGTGCCAGCAGCCTGAGTTCTGGGGCCAACGTCCTGACTTTC	CASSLSSGANVLTF
NA	TRBV7-9	NA	TRBJ2-1	TGTGCCAGCAGCCTTCACCCTAGGGGTAGCAATGAGCAGTTCTTC	CASSLHPRGSNEQFF
TRBD1	TRBV28	NA	TRBJ2-1	TGTGCCAGCAGCTCGAACGCACTCCGGGACAGGGCTCTGTTATCGTTCTTC	CASSSNALRDRALLSFF
TRBD1	TRBV5-6	NA	TRBJ1-1	TGTGCCAGCAGCTCGAGGGGGCGGGGGAACACTGAAGCTTTCTTT	CASSSRGRGNTEAFF
TRBD1	TRBV27	NA	TRBJ2-1	TGTGCCAGCAGATGGGACAGGTCCTCCTACAATGAGCAGTTCTTC	CASRWDRSSYNEQFF
TRBD1	TRBV7-3	NA	TRBJ2-1	TGTGCCAGCAGCTTAGGCGACAGGGGCTACAATGAGCAGTTCTTC	CASSLGDRGYNEQFF
NA	TRBV4-2	NA	TRBJ2-1	TGTGCCAGCAGCCAAGGAACTTACAATGAGCAGTTCTTC	CASSQGTYNEQFF
NA	TRBV25-1	NA	TRBJ1-4	TGTGCCAGCAGTGTGACAGGAATTAATGAAAAACTGTTTTTT	CASSVTGINEKLFF
NA	TRBV19	NA	TRBJ1-4	TGTGCCAGTAGTTCGAACCTTCAGGGGAAAGGGGAAAAACTGTTTTTT	CASSSNLQGKGEKLFF
NA	TRBV28	NA	TRBJ1-2	TGTGCCAGCAGTCGCCAAGGAGGGCCGAACTATGGCTACACCTTC	CASSRQGGPNYGYTF
TRBD1	TRBV25-1	few	TRBJ1-4	TGTGCCAGCAGTGAATTGACAGGGGCCCCTAGGGATGAAAAACTGTTTTTT	CASSELTGAPRDEKLFF
TRBD2	TRBV25-1	NA	TRBJ2-3	TGTGCCAGCAGTGAATATTTACTAGCGGGAAGCACAGATACGCAGTATTTT	CASSEYLLAGSTDTQYF
TRBD1	TRBV29-1	NA	TRBJ1-3	TGCAGCGCACAGGGGGCGATTGGAAACACCATATATTTT	CSAQGAIGNTIYF
TRBD1	TRBV6-5	NA	TRBJ2-2	TGTGCCAGCAGTTACTGGGACAGCACCGGGGAGCTGTTTTTT	CASSYWDSTGELFF
TRBD1	TRBV19	few	TRBJ1-2	TGTGCCAGTAGTACCCGGACAGGAGCGGCTCGGTATGGCTACACCTTC	CASSTRTGAARYGYTF
NA	TRBV5-1	NA	TRBJ2-6	TGCGCCAGCAGCCGGGGGACTGGGGCCAACGTCCTGACTTTC	CASSRGTGANVLTF